One T cell receptor beta chain is described in this entry. Its antigen is as yet unknown. This PCR relied on a set of 60 Vbeta primers and 13 Jbeta primers. TCRdb's copy holds only in-frame clones and misses some; the assay was immunoSEQ multiplex PCR. Of a few hundred thousand clones listed, approximately 70% are singletons. Trimming took 4 bases from V and 4 from J; bases not matched to a gene: 10. The CDR3 runs to 15 residues. Germline CDR1 is SGHRS and CDR2 is YFSETQ. The source of the sample is a study of cytomegalovirus exposure and HLA in healthy donors. Study-wide points: In a later analysis, a missense DCLRE1C variant was linked to TCR beta V- and J-gene trimming. Fewer N-insertions (relative to the approximately 700-donor mean) were reportedly seen in an Asian-associated ancestry cluster in a later analysis.

The specimen was PBMCs. The chain couples TRBV5-1 to TRBJ1-1; 7 bases match TRBD1. The sequence was collected from a woman aged 25 to 39 in good health and CMV-seronegative. The CDR3 protein is CASSLSTGSITEAFF. The DNA of the CDR3 is TGCGCCAGCAGCCTCTCGACAGGGTCAATCACTGAAGCTTTCTTT. Full variable domain (missing parts from reference TRBV5-1 and TRBJ1-1): KAGVTQTPRYLIKTRGQQVTLSCSPISGHRSVSWYQQTPGQGLQFLFEYFSETQRNKGNFPGRFSGRQFSNSRSEMNVSTLELGDSALYLCASSLSTGSITEAFFGQGTRLTVV.